This T cell receptor beta chain is from a study of cytomegalovirus exposure and HLA in healthy donors. Study-level background: Genetic ancestry analysis placed 81% of the roughly 400 donors that were genotyped in the Caucasian-associated cluster.

CDR3 length: 14 amino acids. The germline gives CDR1 MNHEY, CDR2 SMNVEV (reference sequence). The J segment lost 4 bases and the V segment lost 2 bases, leaving 4 bases of the junction unmatched. PCR primers comprised 60 Vbeta and 13 Jbeta primers. The data were produced by immunoSEQ multiplex PCR, yet TCRdb's version contains in-frame clones alone and is incomplete. The table records roughly 100,000 clones, roughly a tenth of them present only once. Although they were nominally healthy when sampled, donors likely had unrecorded immune exposures. Regarding this clone: The target antigen is unknown.

Findings of the study overall: Later analysis found that TCR beta chains associated with HLA were more clonally expanded than other, equally common chains. In a later analysis, parvovirus B19, influenza, CMV and Epstein-Barr virus appeared linked to several top co-occurrence clusters.

V is TRBV27 and J is TRBJ2-5; the match to TRBD1 covers 7 bases. The clonotype was recovered from a middle-aged man in good health and CMV-seropositive. Material for sequencing was PBMCs. The DNA of the CDR3 is TGTGCCAGCAGTTTAACCTACAGGGGAGAGACCCAGTACTTC. Encoded protein: CASSLTYRGETQYF.